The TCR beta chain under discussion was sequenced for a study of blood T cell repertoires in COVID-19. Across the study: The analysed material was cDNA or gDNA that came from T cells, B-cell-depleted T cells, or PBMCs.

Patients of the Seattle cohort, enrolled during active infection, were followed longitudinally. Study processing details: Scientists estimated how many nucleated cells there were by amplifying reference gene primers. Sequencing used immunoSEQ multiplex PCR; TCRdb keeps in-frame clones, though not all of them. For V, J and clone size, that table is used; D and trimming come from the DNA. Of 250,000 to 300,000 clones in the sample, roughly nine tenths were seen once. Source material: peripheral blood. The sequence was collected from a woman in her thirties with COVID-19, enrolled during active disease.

The CDR3: CASSSSGLETQYF. CDR3 coding DNA: TGCGCCAGCAGCTCCTCGGGACTAGAGACCCAGTACTTC. The rearrangement joins TRBV5-1 to TRBJ2-5; D perhaps matches TRBD2 (6 bases). From germline, CDR1 is SGHRS and CDR2 YFSETQ. This CDR3 comprises 13 residues. V was shortened by 3 bases and J by 4 bases, with 10 bases between the two germline ends.